These 9 T cell receptor beta chains share one sample of origin, sequenced in a study of T cells in narcolepsy. The protocol was immunoSEQ multiplex PCR, while the TCRdb copy is restricted to in-frame clones and leaves out a portion. The top ten clones hold roughly 6.8% of a sample with tens of thousands of clones, less than 85% of them seen once. The specimen was memory (CD45RA-) CD4+ T cells from blood. These receptors were collected from a human donor in good health.

This clone was counted a single time. This CDR3 reads CASSGYGYTF. The CDR3, as DNA: TGTGCCAGCAGCGGCTATGGCTACACCTTC. The chain carries TRBV28 and TRBJ1-2, with D unclear. V was clipped by 6 bases and J by 4 bases, with 3 bases between them. This CDR3 contains 10 residues. Germline V CDR1 and CDR2: MDHEN, SYDVKM.

CDR3 loop: CANRTLTSGGDYSSYEQYF. The CDR3 DNA sequence: TGTGCCAACAGAACCCTGACTAGCGGGGGGGATTACTCCTCCTACGAGCAGTACTTC. The chain combines TRBV7-3 with TRBJ2-7, with TRBD2 identical over 14 bases. Germline CDR1 reads SGHTA; CDR2 reads FQGTGA. The CDR3 has 19 amino acids. With 10 bases clipped from V and 0 bases from J, the junction kept 17 bases outside the gene matches.

J is TRBJ1-1 and V is TRBV19, with 7 bases fitting TRBD1. This CDR3 has 14 amino acids. The junction had 10 bases not matched to a gene; V was cut back by 7 bases and J by 5 bases. Germline values: CDR1 LNHDA, CDR2 SQIVND (reference sequence). Here the CDR3 reads CASTGNRGRTEAFF. The CDR3 DNA reads as TGTGCCAGTACGGGAAACAGGGGAAGGACTGAAGCTTTCTTT.

Here the CDR3 DNA reads TGCAGCGTTTTCGGGGGTAACACTGAAGCTTTCTTT. As protein: CSVFGGNTEAFF. This chain joins TRBV29-1 and TRBJ1-1; perhaps TRBD1 as D (5 bases). V lost 5 bases, J lost 2 bases, and 9 bases lay in between. CDR1 and CDR2 from the germline V gene are SQVTM and ANQGSEA. The CDR3 extends over 12 amino acids.

This clone is a singleton in its sample. The DNA of the CDR3 is TGTGCCAGCAGCTGGCGCGGGCTATCCTACGAGCAGTACTTC. Amino acids: CASSWRGLSYEQYF. This chain links TRBV4-2 with TRBJ2-7; D might be TRBD2 (5 bases). V was cut by 5 bases and J by 1 base, with 12 bases left in between. The V gene's germline CDR1 is LGHNA and CDR2 YNFKEQ. The CDR3 has 14 amino acids.

The CDR3 nucleotides read TGTGCCAGCAGTTACTCTGGGCCCCAAGAGACCCAGTACTTC. Translating gives CASSYSGPQETQYF. The chain carries TRBV6-5 and TRBJ2-5, with D unclear. The CDR3 is 14 residues long. V was trimmed by 0 bases and J by 1 base, leaving 6 bases between them. Germline CDR1 MNHEY, CDR2 SVGAGI.

This chain links TRBV9 with TRBJ2-5; D ambiguous. The length of the CDR3 is 13 residues. The V gene lost 2 bases and the J gene lost 7 bases, with 12 bases spanning the gap. Germline CDR1 SGDLS, CDR2 YYNGEE. The DNA of the CDR3 is TGTGCCAGCAGCGTTGGGGATGGTACGACCCAGTACTTC. This translates into CASSVGDGTTQYF. Complete variable domain (other parts from reference TRBV9 and TRBJ2-5): DSGVTQTPKHLITATGQRVTLRCSPRSGDLSVYWYQQSLDQGLQFLIQYYNGEERAKGNILERFSAQQFPDLHSELNLSSLELGDSALYFCASSVGDGTTQYFGPGTRLLVL.

This clone was seen a single time. The gene calls are TRBV2 and TRBJ1-2; 7 positions match TRBD1. Per the germline V gene, CDR1 is SNHLY and CDR2 is FYNNEI. V lost 7 bases, J lost 7 bases, and 9 bases stayed unmatched. This CDR3 is 13 amino acids long. CDR3 sequence (DNA): TGTGCCAGCAAAGAACAGGGGTTGGGTGGCTACACCTTC. Protein: CASKEQGLGGYTF.

This clone was recorded a few times. This chain links TRBV19 with TRBJ1-1, with D uncertain. V shed 7 bases and J shed 3 bases, with 12 bases lying between them. CDR1 LNHDA and CDR2 SQIVND come from the germline V gene (reference sequence). The CDR3 is made up of 13 amino acids. The CDR3 here is CASKLTMYTEAFF. The CDR3, as DNA: TGTGCCAGTAAATTGACAATGTACACTGAAGCTTTCTTT.